This T cell receptor (beta chain) was recorded in a study of blood T cells in healthy people across ages. Notes on the study in general: In older individuals, TCR beta diversity per million T cells was lower, falling roughly linearly with age. Fewer expanded clones and more diversity marked long-lived versus aged donors.

A second PCR, run for about 7 to 11 cycles, used a sample-barcoded 5' primer plus a J-beta primer mix. In TCRdb, the 5' RACE reads were re-called with MiXCR into one record per CDR3 protein. The sample carries roughly 800,000 distinct CDR3 sequences, 55% to 75% recorded once. The CDR3 length is 13 residues. The ends were cut back, 4 bases at V and 6 bases at J, with 14 bases in the middle. Germline CDR1 is SGHDT and CDR2 is YYEEEE. A single count supports this clonotype. Its antigen is still unknown. The receptor comes from a man aged 30 to 45 in good health. The chain couples TRBV5-6 to TRBJ2-7; TRBD1 is a possible D gene (6 bases). What was sequenced was blood. Here the CDR3 DNA reads TGTGCCAGCAGCACAACAGGGCTGCGCGAGCAGTACTTC. Protein: CASSTTGLREQYF. The full variable domain, rest sourced from reference TRBV5-6 and TRBJ2-7, is DAGVTQSPTHLIKTRGQQVTLRCSPKSGHDTVSWYQQALGQGPQFIFQYYEEEERQRGNFPDRFSGHQFPNYSSELNVNALLLGDSALYLCASSTTGLREQYFGPGTRLTVT.